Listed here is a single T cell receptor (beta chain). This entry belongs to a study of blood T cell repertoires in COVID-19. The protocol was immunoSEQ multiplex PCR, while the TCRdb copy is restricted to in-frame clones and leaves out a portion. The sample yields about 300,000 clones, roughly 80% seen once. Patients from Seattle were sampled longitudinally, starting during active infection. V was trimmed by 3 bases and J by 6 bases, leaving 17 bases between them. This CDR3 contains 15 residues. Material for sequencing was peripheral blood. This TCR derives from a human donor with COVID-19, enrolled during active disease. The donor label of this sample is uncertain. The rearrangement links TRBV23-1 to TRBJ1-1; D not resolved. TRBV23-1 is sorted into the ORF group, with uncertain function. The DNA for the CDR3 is TGCGCCAGCAGTCATGTCTGGGGAGACGGTCCTGAAGCTTTCTTT. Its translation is CASSHVWGDGPEAFF.